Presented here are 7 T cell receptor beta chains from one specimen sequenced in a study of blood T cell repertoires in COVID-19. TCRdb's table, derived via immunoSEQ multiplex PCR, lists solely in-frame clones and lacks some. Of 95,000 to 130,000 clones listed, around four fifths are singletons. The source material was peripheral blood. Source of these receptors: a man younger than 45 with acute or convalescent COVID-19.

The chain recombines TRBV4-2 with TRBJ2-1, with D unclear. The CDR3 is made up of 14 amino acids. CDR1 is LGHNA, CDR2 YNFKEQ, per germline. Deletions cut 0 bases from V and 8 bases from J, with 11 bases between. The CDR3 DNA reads TGTGCCAGCAGCCAAGATTCACAGTTCGATGAGCAGTTCTTC. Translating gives CASSQDSQFDEQFF.

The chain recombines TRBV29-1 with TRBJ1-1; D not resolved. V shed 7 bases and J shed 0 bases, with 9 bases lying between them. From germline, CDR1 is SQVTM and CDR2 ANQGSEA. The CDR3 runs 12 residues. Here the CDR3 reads CSARSLNTEAFF. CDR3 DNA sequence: TGCAGCGCCCGGTCTTTGAACACTGAAGCTTTCTTT. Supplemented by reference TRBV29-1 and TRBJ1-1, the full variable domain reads SAVISQKPSRDICQRGTSLTIQCQVDSQVTMMFWYRQQPGQSLTLIATANQGSEATYESGFVIDKFPISRPNLTFSTLTVSNMSPEDSSIYLCSARSLNTEAFFGQGTRLTVV.

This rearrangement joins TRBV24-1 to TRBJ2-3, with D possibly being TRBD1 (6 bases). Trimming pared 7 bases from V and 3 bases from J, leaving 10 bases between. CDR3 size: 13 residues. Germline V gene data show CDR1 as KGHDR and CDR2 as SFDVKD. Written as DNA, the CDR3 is TGTGCCACCAGCCTCCAGGGGACAGATACGCAGTATTTT. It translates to CATSLQGTDTQYF.

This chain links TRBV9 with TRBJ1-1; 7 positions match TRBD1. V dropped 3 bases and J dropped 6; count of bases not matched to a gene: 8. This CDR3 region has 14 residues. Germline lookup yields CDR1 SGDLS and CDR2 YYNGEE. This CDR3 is CASSAAGGVSEAFF. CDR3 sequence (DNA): TGTGCCAGCAGCGCCGCAGGGGGTGTTTCTGAAGCTTTCTTT.

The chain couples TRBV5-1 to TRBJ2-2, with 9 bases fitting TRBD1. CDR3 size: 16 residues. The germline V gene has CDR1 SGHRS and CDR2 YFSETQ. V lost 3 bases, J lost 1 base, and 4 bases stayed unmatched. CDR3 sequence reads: CASSSQGAMNTGELFF. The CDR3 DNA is TGCGCCAGCAGCTCACAGGGGGCGATGAACACCGGGGAGCTGTTTTTT. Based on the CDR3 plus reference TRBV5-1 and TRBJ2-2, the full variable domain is KAGVTQTPRYLIKTRGQQVTLSCSPISGHRSVSWYQQTPGQGLQFLFEYFSETQRNKGNFPGRFSGRQFSNSRSEMNVSTLELGDSALYLCASSSQGAMNTGELFFGEGSRLTVL.

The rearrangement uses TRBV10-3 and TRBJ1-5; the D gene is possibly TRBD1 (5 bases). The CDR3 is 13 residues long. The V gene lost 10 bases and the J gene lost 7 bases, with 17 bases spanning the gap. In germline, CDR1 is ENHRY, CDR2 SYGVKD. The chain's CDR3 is CATRQGEGQPQHF. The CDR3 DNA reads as TGTGCCACTCGTCAAGGGGAGGGCCAGCCCCAGCATTTT.

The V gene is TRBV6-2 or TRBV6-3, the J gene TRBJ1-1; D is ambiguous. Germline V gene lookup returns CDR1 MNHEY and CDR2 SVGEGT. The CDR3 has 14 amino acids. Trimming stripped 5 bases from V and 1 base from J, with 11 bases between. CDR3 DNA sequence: TGTGCCAGCAGTCAACTACACACGAACACTGAAGCTTTCTTT. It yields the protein CASSQLHTNTEAFF.